This TCR beta chain was documented in a study of blood T cell repertoires in COVID-19. Study-wide context: The study drew acute and convalescent COVID-19 samples from the United States, Italy and Spain. T cells, B-cell-depleted T cells, or PBMCs supplied cDNA or gDNA.

As processed by the authors: Estimation of nucleated cell counts was performed using reference gene primer amplification. Produced via immunoSEQ multiplex PCR; TCRdb's table is partial and in-frame only. From that table come the V and J calls and clone size; the DNA was used to work out D and trimming. The sample holds tens of thousands of clones, 75% to 95% seen once. The germline V gene encodes CDR1 SGHTA and CDR2 FQGNSA. Trimming stripped 2 bases from V and 7 bases from J, with 8 bases between. The CDR3 totals 13 residues. V is TRBV7-2 and J is TRBJ1-4; D gene uncertain. The source of this sequence is a human donor with active COVID-19. The donor label of this sample is uncertain. The source material was peripheral blood. In nucleotides, the CDR3 is TGTGCCAGCAGCTTATCGACTTTTGAAAAACTGTTTTTT. It specifies CASSLSTFEKLFF.